The rows below give T cell receptor beta chains drawn from one sample of a study of response to subunit inactivated influenza vaccine. TCRdb used MiXCR to reprocess the RT-PCR reads, holding one entry per CDR3 protein. Of some 480,000 distinct CDR3 sequences listed, around 9.9% are singletons. Source: PBMCs from blood, taken 35 to 45 days after vaccination. The receptors derive from a man aged 50 to 60 who received an inactivated influenza vaccine. The CDR3 runs from the conserved cysteine through the conserved F or W. The order of the fields is V gene, clone size, J gene, D gene, CDR3 DNA, CDR3 protein. D genes are given only for firm matches. Clone size is not always given. Where it is, it says once, few, many or a class for expanded clones.

>TRBV7-2|-|TRBJ2-1|-
TGTGCCAGCAGCTTAGACGCTGGCGGGACTGCCTACAATGAGCAGTTCTTC
CASSLDAGGTAYNEQFF
>TRBV5-1|many|TRBJ1-1|-
TGCGCCAGCAGCTTGGCTACAGATTCGAACACTGAAGCTTTCTTT
CASSLATDSNTEAFF
>TRBV7-2|few|TRBJ2-7|-
TGTGCCAGCAGCTCCTCGACTAAATCGGGGCCCTACGAGCAGTACTTC
CASSSSTKSGPYEQYF
>TRBV5-1|many|TRBJ1-1|-
TGCGCCAGCAGCTTGGGTTCTTCTGGGGCGGCCACTGAAGCTTTCTTT
CASSLGSSGAATEAFF
>TRBV5-4|many|TRBJ2-5|TRBD2
TGTGCCAGCAGCCCACGACTAGCGGGGGGGCAAGAGACCCAGTACTTC
CASSPRLAGGQETQYF
>TRBV5-1|few|TRBJ2-1|TRBD2
TGCGCCAGCAGCTTGGAGCGGGGGCGGGAGCAGTTCTTC
CASSLERGREQFF
>TRBV7-2|few|TRBJ2-7|-
TGTGCCAGCAGCTTAATTCCGGCCTACGAGCAGTACTTC
CASSLIPAYEQYF
>TRBV7-3|many|TRBJ2-1|-
TGTGCCAGCAGCCCGGGACCCTCCTACAATGAGCAGTTCTTC
CASSPGPSYNEQFF
>TRBV20-1|few|TRBJ2-7|TRBD2
TGCAGTGCTAGAGATGCCCTAGCGGGAGCCTACGAGCAGTACTTC
CSARDALAGAYEQYF
>TRBV3-1|few|TRBJ2-7|TRBD1
TGTGCCAGCAGCCAGGAGCCGGGACAGGGGTCCTACGAGCAGTACTTC
CASSQEPGQGSYEQYF
>TRBV7-8|-|TRBJ2-3|-
TGTGCCAGCACCTCTGGGGGCGGGACAGATACGCAGTATTTT
CASTSGGGTDTQYF
>TRBV20-1|-|TRBJ2-3|TRBD2
TGCAGTGCTTGGACTAGCGCCACAGATACGCAGTATTTT
CSAWTSATDTQYF
>TRBV28|few|TRBJ2-7|TRBD2
TGTGCCAGCAGTTCCCGGACTAGCGGGAGCTGGGACGAGCAGTACTTC
CASSSRTSGSWDEQYF
>TRBV29-1|-|TRBJ2-1|TRBD2
TGCAGCGTTGTCCCGGGACTAGCGGCCTACAATGAGCAGTTCTTC
CSVVPGLAAYNEQFF
>TRBV10-3|many|TRBJ1-6|-
TGTGCCCTAAAGACGAGCTCCTATAATTCACCCCTCCACTTT
CALKTSSYNSPLHF
>TRBV29-1|many|TRBJ2-5|-
TGCAGCGTTGATTATCAGGGAAGAGAGACCCAGTACTTC
CSVDYQGRETQYF
>TRBV12-3/TRBV12-4|-|TRBJ2-3|-
TGTGCCAGCAGTTTCGGGGGAGAGAATGGGGATACGCAGTATTTT
CASSFGGENGDTQYF
>TRBV10-3|-|TRBJ2-1|-
TGTGCCATCAGTGTGAGGGTCGATGAGCAGTTCTTC
CAISVRVDEQFF
>TRBV9|once|TRBJ2-7|TRBD2
TGTGCCAGCAGCCCCAAACCAGGGACTAGCGACGAGCAGTACTTC
CASSPKPGTSDEQYF
>TRBV6-5|few|TRBJ1-2|-
TGTGCCAGCAGTTACCTGCATCTAGGGAAGGGTTATGGCTACACCTTC
CASSYLHLGKGYGYTF
>TRBV4-3|few|TRBJ2-1|TRBD2
TGCGCCAGCAGCCAAGATCTGGGAGGGAGTAATGAGCAGTTCTTC
CASSQDLGGSNEQFF
>TRBV6-2/TRBV6-3|-|TRBJ2-7|TRBD2
TGTGCCAGCAGTTACCCCGCCATTGCCAGCGGGGGTACTCTCTACGAGCAGTACTTC
CASSYPAIASGGTLYEQYF
>TRBV12-3/TRBV12-4|many|TRBJ2-7|TRBD2
TGTGCCAGCAGCTTAGGACTAGCGGGAGGCGAGCAGTACTTC
CASSLGLAGGEQYF
>TRBV5-1|-|TRBJ2-3|-
TGCGCCAGCAGCCAAGAACCACGGGATACGCAGTATTTT
CASSQEPRDTQYF
>TRBV7-9|few|TRBJ2-1|TRBD2
TGTGCCAGCAGCACCGGACTAGCGGGGGCCTCGGATGAGCAGTTCTTC
CASSTGLAGASDEQFF
>TRBV7-6|-|TRBJ2-1|TRBD2
TGTGCCAGCAGCTTTCCTCTAGCGGGGGACTTCGATGAGCAGTTCTTC
CASSFPLAGDFDEQFF
>TRBV28|many|TRBJ1-2|TRBD1
TGTGCCAGCGAAGGACAGGAACGTGGCTACACCTTC
CASEGQERGYTF
>TRBV20-1|-|TRBJ1-1|-
TGCAGTGCCGCCGGGACGGGCACTGAAGCTTTCTTT
CSAAGTGTEAFF
>TRBV20-1|many|TRBJ2-1|-
TGCAGTGCTCCTTGGCGGGGCCCCAGCGATGAGCAGTTCTTC
CSAPWRGPSDEQFF
>TRBV5-1|-|TRBJ2-1|-
TGCGCCAGCAGCCTTCGGGCGCAGGGTAGGAATGAGCAGTTCTTC
CASSLRAQGRNEQFF
>TRBV21-1|few|TRBJ2-5|-
TGTGCCAGAGACAGGGGAGGGGGCATGTTAGAGACCCAGTACTTC
CARDRGGGMLETQYF
>TRBV7-2|-|TRBJ2-2|-
TGTGCCAGCAGCTTAGACGGTCAGGGCTCCGGGGAGCTGTTTTTT
CASSLDGQGSGELFF
>TRBV12-3/TRBV12-4|many|TRBJ2-7|TRBD1
TGTGCCAGCAGTTCCCGACAGGGTGGGGGGCAGTACTTC
CASSSRQGGGQYF
>TRBV28|few|TRBJ2-1|TRBD2
TGTGCCAGCAGTTTGGCTAGCGGGGGGGTGGGCTACAATGAGCAGTTCTTC
CASSLASGGVGYNEQFF
>TRBV15|few|TRBJ2-3|TRBD2
TGTGCCACCAGCAGTAAAGCGGGAGTCTGGAATACGCAGTATTTT
CATSSKAGVWNTQYF
>TRBV2|-|TRBJ2-3|-
TGTGCCAGCAGTGAATTTGGGGGGGCGGTAGATACGCAGTATTTT
CASSEFGGAVDTQYF
>TRBV9|few|TRBJ2-2|-
TGTGCCAGCAGCGTCCAGACTAGTGTACAAATGGGGACCGGGGAGCTGTTTTTT
CASSVQTSVQMGTGELFF
>TRBV28|-|TRBJ2-7|-
TGTGCCAGCAACTTGGGCGTGGGGTACGAGCAGTACTTC
CASNLGVGYEQYF
>TRBV4-2|-|TRBJ1-1|-
TGTGCCAGCAGCCACGCCTCTCTGGGGACTGAAGCTTTCTTT
CASSHASLGTEAFF
>TRBV19|-|TRBJ1-5|-
TGTGCCAGTACCCCCGGGACGGCGAATTTGCCCCAGCATTTT
CASTPGTANLPQHF
>TRBV10-3|many|TRBJ2-2|-
TGTGCCATCAGTGCCCGGGATACCCCTGGAGGAGGGGAGCTGTTTTTT
CAISARDTPGGGELFF
>TRBV7-3|few|TRBJ2-1|TRBD2
TGTGCCAGCAGCTTATCCGGGACTAGCGACAATGAGCAGTTCTTC
CASSLSGTSDNEQFF
>TRBV7-9|few|TRBJ2-3|-
TGTGCCAGCAGCCAAAACGTAGATACGCAGTATTTT
CASSQNVDTQYF
>TRBV29-1|many|TRBJ2-3|TRBD1
TGCAGCGTTGAAGCCCGGGACAGGGAGGGTACAGATACGCAGTATTTT
CSVEARDREGTDTQYF
>TRBV6-5|many|TRBJ2-7|TRBD2
TGTGCCAGCAGTTCTATGGGACTAGCGGGACGCTACGAGCAGTACTTC
CASSSMGLAGRYEQYF
>TRBV5-1|-|TRBJ1-2|-
TGCGCCAGCAGCTTGGATCAGGGACCCTATGGCTACACCTTC
CASSLDQGPYGYTF